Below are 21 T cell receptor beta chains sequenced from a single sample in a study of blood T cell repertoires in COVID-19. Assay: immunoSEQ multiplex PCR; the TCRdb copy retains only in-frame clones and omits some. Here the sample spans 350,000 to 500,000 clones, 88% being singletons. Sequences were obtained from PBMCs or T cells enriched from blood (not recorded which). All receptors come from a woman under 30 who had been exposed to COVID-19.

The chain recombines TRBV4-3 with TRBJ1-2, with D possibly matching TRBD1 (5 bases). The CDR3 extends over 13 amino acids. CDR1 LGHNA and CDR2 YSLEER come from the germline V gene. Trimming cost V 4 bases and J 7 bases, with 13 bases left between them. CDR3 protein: CASSPISGGGYTF. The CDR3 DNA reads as TGCGCCAGCAGCCCGATATCCGGGGGTGGCTACACCTTC.

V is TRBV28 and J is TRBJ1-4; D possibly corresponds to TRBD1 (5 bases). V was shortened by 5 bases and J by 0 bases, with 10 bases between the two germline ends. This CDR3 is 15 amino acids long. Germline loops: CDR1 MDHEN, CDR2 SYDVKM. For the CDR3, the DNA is TGTGCCAGCAGTACCCGACAGACAACTAATGAAAAACTGTTTTTT. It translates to CASSTRQTTNEKLFF.

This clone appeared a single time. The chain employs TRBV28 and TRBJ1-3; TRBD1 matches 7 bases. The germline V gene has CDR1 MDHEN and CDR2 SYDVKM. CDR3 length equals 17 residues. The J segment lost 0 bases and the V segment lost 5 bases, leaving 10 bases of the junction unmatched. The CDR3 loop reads CASSIGGTAHSGNTIYF. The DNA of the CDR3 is TGTGCCAGCAGTATAGGAGGGACAGCTCACTCTGGAAACACCATATATTTT.

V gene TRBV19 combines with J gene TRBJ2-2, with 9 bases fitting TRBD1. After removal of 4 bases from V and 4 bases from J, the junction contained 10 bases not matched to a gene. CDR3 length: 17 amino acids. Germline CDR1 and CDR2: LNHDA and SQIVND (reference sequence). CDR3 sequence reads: CASSRVHRGQGTGELFF. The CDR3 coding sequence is TGTGCCAGTAGTAGGGTACACAGGGGGCAGGGCACCGGGGAGCTGTTTTTT.

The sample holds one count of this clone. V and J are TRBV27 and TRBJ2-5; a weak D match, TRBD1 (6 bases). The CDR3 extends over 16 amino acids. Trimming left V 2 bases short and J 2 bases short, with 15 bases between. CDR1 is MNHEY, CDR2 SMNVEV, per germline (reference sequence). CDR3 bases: TGTGCCAGCAGTTTAGGGGCCCCGAGGGGGCAAGAGACCCAGTACTTC. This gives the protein CASSLGAPRGQETQYF.

The CDR3 is CSWLPDTQYF. The CDR3 DNA reads TGCAGCTGGCTGCCAGATACGCAGTATTTT. V usage is TRBV20-1 and J usage is TRBJ2-3, with unresolved D. This CDR3 has 10 amino acids. CDR1 DFQATT and CDR2 SNEGSKA come from the germline V gene (reference sequence).

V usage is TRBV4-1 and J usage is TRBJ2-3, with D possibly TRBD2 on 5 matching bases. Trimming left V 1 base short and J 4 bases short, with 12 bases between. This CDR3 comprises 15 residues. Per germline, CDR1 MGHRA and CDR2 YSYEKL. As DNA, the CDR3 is TGCGCCAGCAGCCAAGTTGGGCTAGCACCAGATACGCAGTATTTT. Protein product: CASSQVGLAPDTQYF.

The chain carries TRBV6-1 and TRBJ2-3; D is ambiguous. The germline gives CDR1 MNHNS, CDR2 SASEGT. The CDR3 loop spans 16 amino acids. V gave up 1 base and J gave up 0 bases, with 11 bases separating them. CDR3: CASSEGVSPSTDTQYF. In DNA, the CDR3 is TGTGCCAGCAGTGAAGGAGTGTCCCCTAGCACAGATACGCAGTATTTT.

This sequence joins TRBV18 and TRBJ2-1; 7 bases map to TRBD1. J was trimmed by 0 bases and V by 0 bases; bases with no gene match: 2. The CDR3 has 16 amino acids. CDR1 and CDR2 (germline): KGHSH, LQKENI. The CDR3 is CASSPPDRSSYNEQFF. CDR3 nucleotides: TGTGCCAGCTCACCACCGGACAGGAGCTCCTACAATGAGCAGTTCTTC. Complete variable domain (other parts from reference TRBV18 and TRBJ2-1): NAGVMQNPRHLVRRRGQEARLRCSPMKGHSHVYWYRQLPEEGLKFMVYLQKENIIDESGMPKERFSAEFPKEGPSILRIQQVVRGDSAAYFCASSPPDRSSYNEQFFGPGTRLTVL.

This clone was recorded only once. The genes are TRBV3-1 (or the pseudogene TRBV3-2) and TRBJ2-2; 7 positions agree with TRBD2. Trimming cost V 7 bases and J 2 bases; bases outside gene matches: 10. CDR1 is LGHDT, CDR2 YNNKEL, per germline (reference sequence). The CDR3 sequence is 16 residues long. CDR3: CASTPIQRGNTGELFF. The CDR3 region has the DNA TGTGCCAGCACCCCAATCCAGCGGGGAAACACCGGGGAGCTGTTTTTT.

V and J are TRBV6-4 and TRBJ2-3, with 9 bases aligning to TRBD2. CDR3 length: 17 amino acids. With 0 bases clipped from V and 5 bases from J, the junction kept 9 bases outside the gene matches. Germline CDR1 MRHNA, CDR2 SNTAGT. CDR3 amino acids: CASSDSRGAGGGDTQYF. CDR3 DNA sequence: TGTGCCAGCAGTGACTCGAGAGGAGCGGGAGGAGGAGATACGCAGTATTTT.

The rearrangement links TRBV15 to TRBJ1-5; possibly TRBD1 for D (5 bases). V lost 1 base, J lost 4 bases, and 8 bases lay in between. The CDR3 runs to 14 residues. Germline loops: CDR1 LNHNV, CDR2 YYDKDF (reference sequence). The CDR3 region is CATSRGAGNQPQHF. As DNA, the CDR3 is TGTGCCACCAGCAGAGGGGCAGGGAATCAGCCCCAGCATTTT.

The CDR3: CASSTGTGWDYGYTF. In nucleotides, the CDR3 is TGTGCCAGCAGCACCGGGACAGGGTGGGACTATGGCTACACCTTC. V gene TRBV6-5 combines with J gene TRBJ1-2; 9 bases match TRBD1. The germline gives CDR1 MNHEY, CDR2 SVGAGI. V was clipped by 6 bases and J by 3 bases; unmatched bases: 8. The CDR3 has 15 residues.

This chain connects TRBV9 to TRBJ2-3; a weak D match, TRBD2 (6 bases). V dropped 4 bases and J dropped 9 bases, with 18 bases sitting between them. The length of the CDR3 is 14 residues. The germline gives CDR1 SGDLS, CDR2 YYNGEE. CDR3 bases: TGTGCCAGCAGCCCCCGGGACTGGCGAGTAACGCAGTATTTT. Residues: CASSPRDWRVTQYF.

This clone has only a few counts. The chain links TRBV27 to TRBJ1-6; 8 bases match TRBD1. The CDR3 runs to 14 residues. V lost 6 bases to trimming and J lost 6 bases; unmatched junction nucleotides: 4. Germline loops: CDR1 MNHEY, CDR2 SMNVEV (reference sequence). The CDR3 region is CASSRDRGNSPLHF. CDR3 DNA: TGTGCCAGCAGCCGAGACAGGGGTAATTCACCCCTCCACTTT.

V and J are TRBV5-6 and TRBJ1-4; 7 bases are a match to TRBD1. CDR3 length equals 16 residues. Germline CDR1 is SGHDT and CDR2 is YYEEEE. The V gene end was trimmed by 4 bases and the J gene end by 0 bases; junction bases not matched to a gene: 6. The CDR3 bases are TGTGCCAGCAGCCCCGGGGACAGCCCAACTAATGAAAAACTGTTTTTT. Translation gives CASSPGDSPTNEKLFF.

CDR3 nucleotides: TGTGCCAGCAGCCAAAAATGGCACATGAACACTGAAGCTTTCTTT. Translation gives CASSQKWHMNTEAFF. V is TRBV3-1 (or the pseudogene TRBV3-2) and J is TRBJ1-1; D remains ambiguous. V gave up 2 bases and J gave up 0 bases, with 10 bases separating them. This CDR3 region has 15 residues. Germline values: CDR1 LGHDT, CDR2 YNNKEL (reference sequence).

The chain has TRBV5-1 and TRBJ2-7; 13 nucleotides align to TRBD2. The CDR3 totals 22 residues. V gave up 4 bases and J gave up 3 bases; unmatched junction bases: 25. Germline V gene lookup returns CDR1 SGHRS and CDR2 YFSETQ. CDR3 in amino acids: CASSPRLRGKTSGGPIYYEQYF. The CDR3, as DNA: TGCGCCAGCAGCCCTAGACTTAGGGGAAAGACTAGCGGGGGGCCAATTTACTACGAGCAGTACTTC.

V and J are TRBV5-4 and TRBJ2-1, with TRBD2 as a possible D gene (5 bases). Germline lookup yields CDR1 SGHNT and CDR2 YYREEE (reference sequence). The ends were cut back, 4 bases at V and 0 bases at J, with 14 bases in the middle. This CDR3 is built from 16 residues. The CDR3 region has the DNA TGTGCCAGCAGCCGAAAAGCGGATAGCTCCTACAATGAGCAGTTCTTC. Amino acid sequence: CASSRKADSSYNEQFF.

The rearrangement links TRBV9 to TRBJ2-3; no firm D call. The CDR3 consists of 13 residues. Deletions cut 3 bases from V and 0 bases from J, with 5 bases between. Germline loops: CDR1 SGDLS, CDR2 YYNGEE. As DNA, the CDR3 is TGTGCCAGCAGCGCCCCTAGCACAGATACGCAGTATTTT. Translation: CASSAPSTDTQYF. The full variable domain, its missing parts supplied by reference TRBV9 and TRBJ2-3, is DSGVTQTPKHLITATGQRVTLRCSPRSGDLSVYWYQQSLDQGLQFLIQYYNGEERAKGNILERFSAQQFPDLHSELNLSSLELGDSALYFCASSAPSTDTQYFGPGTRLTVL.

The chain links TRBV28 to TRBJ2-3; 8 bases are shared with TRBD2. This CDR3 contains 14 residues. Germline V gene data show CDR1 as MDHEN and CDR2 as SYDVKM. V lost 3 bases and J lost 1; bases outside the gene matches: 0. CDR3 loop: CASSFGGGTDTQYF. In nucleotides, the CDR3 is TGTGCCAGCAGTTTCGGGGGGGGCACAGATACGCAGTATTTT.